The 25 T cell receptor beta chains below all came from one sample that was sequenced in a study of blood T cell repertoires in COVID-19. TCRdb keeps only in-frame clones here, not all; method: immunoSEQ multiplex PCR. The repertoire holds over 250,000 clones, roughly 87% seen once, with about 0.74% in the top ten. Sequenced sample: peripheral blood. The receptors originated from a woman in her 30s with acute or convalescent COVID-19.

The chain uses TRBV3-1 (or the pseudogene TRBV3-2) and TRBJ1-5; 7 bases fit TRBD1. After removal of 3 bases from V and 6 bases from J, the junction contained 20 bases not matched to a gene. Germline loops: CDR1 LGHDT, CDR2 YNNKEL (reference sequence). The CDR3 totals 19 residues. The CDR3 is CASSQKLRTGPPGGQPQHF. For the CDR3, the DNA is TGTGCCAGCAGCCAGAAACTTCGGACAGGTCCTCCGGGCGGTCAGCCCCAGCATTTT.

This sequence joins TRBV7-2 and TRBJ2-1; possible D gene TRBD2, 5 bases. Germline values: CDR1 SGHTA, CDR2 FQGNSA. Trimming shortened V by 3 bases and J by 9 bases, and 15 bases separated the two germline ends. This CDR3 has 14 amino acids. The CDR3 is CASSFPGDSVEQFF. DNA of the CDR3: TGTGCCAGCAGCTTCCCCGGGGATTCGGTTGAGCAGTTCTTC. The full variable domain, completed using reference TRBV7-2 and TRBJ2-1, is GAGVSQSPSNKVTEKGKDVELRCDPISGHTALYWYRQSLGQGLEFLIYFQGNSAPDKSGLPSDRFSAERTGGSVSTLTIQRTQQEDSAVYLCASSFPGDSVEQFFGPGTRLTVL.

This chain links TRBV27 with TRBJ2-3; a possible D gene is TRBD1 (6 bases). The V end lost 5 bases, the J end lost 1 base, and 16 bases lay between the germline ends. Per the germline V gene, CDR1 is MNHEY and CDR2 is SMNVEV (reference sequence). CDR3 length: 16 residues. In DNA form, the CDR3 reads TGTGCCAGCAGTGCCCACAGGGCCGACGGCACAGATACGCAGTATTTT. It translates to CASSAHRADGTDTQYF.

This chain uses TRBV4-2 with TRBJ2-3, with D possibly matching TRBD2 (6 bases). V was cut by 0 bases and J by 2 bases, with 12 bases left in between. The germline V gene encodes CDR1 LGHNA and CDR2 YNFKEQ. The CDR3 totals 16 residues. CDR3 residues: CASSQEGGLFTDTQYF. CDR3 in DNA: TGTGCCAGCAGCCAAGAAGGAGGGCTTTTCACAGATACGCAGTATTTT.

The genes are TRBV14 and TRBJ2-1; TRBD2 aligns across 10 bases. This CDR3 is 16 amino acids long. Germline V gene lookup returns CDR1 SGHDN and CDR2 FVKESK. V was clipped by 4 bases and J by 6 bases; unmatched bases: 9. This CDR3 is CASSRGAGGPINEQFF. The CDR3 region has the DNA TGTGCCAGCAGCCGAGGAGCGGGAGGGCCGATCAATGAGCAGTTCTTC.

V is TRBV15 and J is TRBJ1-1; maybe TRBD1 (5 bases). Per the germline V gene, CDR1 is LNHNV and CDR2 is YYDKDF (reference sequence). V lost 0 bases and J lost 9, with 14 bases in between. CDR3 length: 14 residues. The CDR3 here is CATSRDRPAGKAFF. CDR3 bases: TGTGCCACCAGCAGAGATCGCCCAGCAGGGAAAGCTTTCTTT.

Here the CDR3 reads CASSYNSGNTIYF. Here the CDR3 DNA reads TGTGCCAGCAGTTACAATTCTGGAAACACCATATATTTT. The chain carries TRBV12-3 or TRBV12-4 and TRBJ1-3; D remains ambiguous. Trimming stripped 4 bases from V and 1 base from J, with 5 bases between. CDR3 size: 13 residues.

This sequence joins TRBV29-1 and TRBJ2-1, with D possibly being TRBD2 (5 bases). Germline values: CDR1 SQVTM, CDR2 ANQGSEA. V lost 4 bases and J 7 bases, leaving 11 bases between the germline ends. The CDR3 is 12 amino acids. This CDR3 is CSVAGLINEQFF. DNA of the CDR3: TGCAGCGTTGCCGGACTGATAAATGAGCAGTTCTTC.

V is TRBV7-2 and J is TRBJ1-4, with D maybe TRBD1 (5 bases). The germline V and J ends were trimmed by 1 base and 8 bases, with 14 bases remaining between them. The germline gives CDR1 SGHTA, CDR2 FQGNSA. The CDR3 loop spans 15 amino acids. CDR3 region: CASSLVRGIGEKLFF. CDR3 nucleotides: TGTGCCAGCAGCTTAGTCCGGGGGATTGGAGAAAAACTGTTTTTT.

J is TRBJ2-7 and V is TRBV11-2; possible D gene TRBD2, 7 bases. There are 15 residues in the CDR3. Germline V gives CDR1 SGHAT, CDR2 FQNNGV. Trimming stripped 3 bases from V and 1 base from J, with 13 bases between. CDR3 in DNA: TGTGCCAGCAGCTTTGTGGGGGGGCAATCCTACGAGCAGTACTTC. It codes for CASSFVGGQSYEQYF. The complete variable domain, with remaining parts taken from reference TRBV11-2 and TRBJ2-7, reads EAGVAQSPRYKIIEKRQSVAFWCNPISGHATLYWYQQILGQGPKLLIQFQNNGVVDDSQLPKDRFSAERLKGVDSTLKIQPAKLEDSAVYLCASSFVGGQSYEQYFGPGTRLTVT.

The rearrangement joins TRBV4-1 to TRBJ2-3, with 12 bases identical to TRBD2. With 6 bases clipped from V and 4 bases from J, the junction kept 5 bases outside the gene matches. Germline V gene sequence: CDR1 MGHRA, CDR2 YSYEKL. There are 15 residues in the CDR3. The CDR3 DNA reads as TGCGCCAGCAGACGGACTAGCGGGACGGCAGATACGCAGTATTTT. As protein: CASRRTSGTADTQYF.

This chain uses TRBV7-9 with TRBJ2-5; 10 bases are shared with TRBD2. The length of the CDR3 is 15 residues. The germline gives CDR1 SEHNR, CDR2 FQNEAQ (reference sequence). Trimming at V came to 0 bases and at J to 2 bases, leaving 0 bases not matched to a gene. Written as DNA, the CDR3 is TGTGCCAGCAGCTTAGCAGCGGGAGGGCAAGAGACCCAGTACTTC. Translation: CASSLAAGGQETQYF.

The J gene is TRBJ2-4, the V gene TRBV5-4; 9 positions agree with TRBD1. The CDR3 covers 15 residues. The germline gives CDR1 SGHNT, CDR2 YYREEE (reference sequence). Trimming removed 3 bases from V and 7 bases from J; junction bases left unmatched: 8. The CDR3 protein is CASSSGQGERNIQYF. The CDR3 DNA is TGTGCCAGCAGCTCGGGACAGGGTGAGAGGAACATTCAGTACTTC.

The J gene is TRBJ2-7, the V gene TRBV18, with TRBD1 matching over 9 bases. The CDR3 runs to 16 residues. V was clipped by 3 bases and J by 1 base; unmatched bases: 7. CDR1 is KGHSH and CDR2 is LQKENI in the germline V gene. The CDR3 nucleotides read TGTGCCAGCTCACCGATAACAGGGGGCGTATCCTACGAGCAGTACTTC. Amino acids: CASSPITGGVSYEQYF.

The chain combines TRBV7-9 with TRBJ1-5, with TRBD1 matching 8 bases. The CDR3 covers 14 residues. In germline, CDR1 is SEHNR, CDR2 FQNEAQ (reference sequence). The junction had 3 bases not matched to a gene; V was cut back by 5 bases and J by 3 bases. CDR3 coding DNA: TGTGCCAGCAGCGAACAGGGGGTCAATCAGCCCCAGCATTTT. Its translation: CASSEQGVNQPQHF.

This clone was counted a single time. V gene TRBV27 combines with J gene TRBJ1-5; D might be TRBD1 (5 bases). CDR1 and CDR2 (germline): MNHEY, SMNVEV (reference sequence). Trimming took 5 bases from V and 5 from J, leaving 13 bases between them. This CDR3 has 14 amino acids. CDR3 sequence (DNA): TGTGCCAGCAGTGCACCAGGGTGGGATCAGCCCCAGCATTTT. It encodes CASSAPGWDQPQHF.

This sequence joins TRBV9 and TRBJ2-2, with 11 positions matching TRBD1. Germline CDR1 SGDLS, CDR2 YYNGEE. With 4 bases clipped from V and 7 bases from J, the junction kept 6 bases outside the gene matches. The CDR3 contains 15 residues. CDR3 coding DNA: TGTGCCAGCAGCCTAGGGACAGGGGGAATCGGGGAGCTGTTTTTT. Translation gives CASSLGTGGIGELFF.

The rearrangement uses TRBV7-2 and TRBJ2-1; TRBD1 matches at 7 bases. The CDR3 spans 14 residues. Germline V gene sequence: CDR1 SGHTA, CDR2 FQGNSA. V shed 1 base, J shed 9 bases, and the junction held 6 bases outside the gene matches. This CDR3 reads CASSLVDRAGEQFF. CDR3 coding DNA: TGTGCCAGCAGCTTAGTAGACAGGGCGGGTGAGCAGTTCTTC. The variable domain in full, with the rest retrieved from reference TRBV7-2 and TRBJ2-1, is GAGVSQSPSNKVTEKGKDVELRCDPISGHTALYWYRQSLGQGLEFLIYFQGNSAPDKSGLPSDRFSAERTGGSVSTLTIQRTQQEDSAVYLCASSLVDRAGEQFFGPGTRLTVL.

The rearrangement joins TRBV4-2 to TRBJ2-3, with 14 bases lining up with TRBD2. With V trimmed by 0 bases and J by 4 bases, 3 bases remained unmatched. Germline-derived CDR1 and CDR2 are LGHNA and YNFKEQ. This CDR3 spans 17 amino acids. The CDR3 DNA reads as TGTGCCAGCAGCCAAGATGGGACTAGCGGGAGTCCAGATACGCAGTATTTT. Protein sequence: CASSQDGTSGSPDTQYF.

The chain links TRBV7-6 to TRBJ2-1; 13 bases match TRBD2. The V gene's germline CDR1 is SGHVS and CDR2 FNYEAQ. The CDR3 has 17 amino acids. Trimming took 1 base from V and 7 from J; bases not matched to a gene: 7. The CDR3 DNA reads TGTGCCAGCAGCTTAGGGGAGGGACTAGCGGGACGAAATGAGCAGTTCTTC. Translating it yields CASSLGEGLAGRNEQFF. The full variable domain, completed using reference TRBV7-6 and TRBJ2-1, is GAGVSQSPRYKVTKRGQDVALRCDPISGHVSLYWYRQALGQGPEFLTYFNYEAQQDKSGLPNDRFSAERPEGSISTLTIQRTEQRDSAMYRCASSLGEGLAGRNEQFFGPGTRLTVL.

This sequence joins TRBV6-1 and TRBJ2-2; 14 nucleotides align to TRBD2. The CDR3 contains 19 residues. CDR1 and CDR2 (germline): MNHNS, SASEGT. Trimming cost V 3 bases and J 7 bases; bases outside gene matches: 13. CDR3 residues: CASSDRSTSGRAIVGELFF. CDR3 DNA: TGTGCCAGCAGTGATCGTTCGACTAGCGGGAGGGCCATAGTCGGGGAGCTGTTTTTT.

The rearrangement uses TRBV6-2 or TRBV6-3 and TRBJ2-5; 13 bases are shared with TRBD2. CDR1 and CDR2 (germline): MNHEY, SVGEGT. The V gene end was trimmed by 2 bases and the J gene end by 5 bases; junction bases not matched to a gene: 8. The CDR3 has 17 residues. In nucleotides, the CDR3 is TGTGCCAGCAGTTACCTCGGACTAGCGGGAGAGTACGAGACCCAGTACTTC. Its protein product is CASSYLGLAGEYETQYF.

The chain couples TRBV2 to TRBJ2-7; 9 nucleotides match TRBD2. The CDR3 covers 15 residues. With V trimmed by 4 bases and J by 2 bases, 6 bases remained unmatched. Germline V CDR1 and CDR2: SNHLY, FYNNEI. This chain's CDR3 is CASSGLAEQPYEQYF. The DNA for the CDR3 is TGTGCCAGCAGTGGACTAGCGGAACAACCCTACGAGCAGTACTTC. Drawing the rest from reference TRBV2 and TRBJ2-7, the complete variable domain is EPEVTQTPSHQVTQMGQEVILRCVPISNHLYFYWYRQILGQKVEFLVSFYNNEISEKSEIFDDQFSVERPDGSNFTLKIRSTKLEDSAMYFCASSGLAEQPYEQYFGPGTRLTVT.

The CDR3 nucleotides read TGTGCCAGCAGCCCCAACAGGGTTACTAATGAAAAACTGTTTTTT. Its translation: CASSPNRVTNEKLFF. The V call is TRBV7-8, the J call TRBJ1-4; tentatively, D is TRBD1 (6 bases). Trimming pared 5 bases from V and 2 bases from J, leaving 12 bases between. CDR3 length: 15 amino acids. CDR1 and CDR2 (germline): SGHVS, FQNEAQ. Looking up the rest from reference TRBV7-8 and TRBJ1-4 gives the full variable domain: GAGVSQSPRYKVAKRGQDVALRCDPISGHVSLFWYQQALGQGPEFLTYFQNEAQLDKSGLPSDRFFAERPEGSVSTLKIQRTQQEDSAVYLCASSPNRVTNEKLFFGSGTQLSVL.

Only a few counts were recorded for this clone. The J gene is TRBJ1-2, the V gene TRBV12-3 or TRBV12-4; 9 nucleotides match TRBD1. The CDR3 is 13 amino acids. V was pared by 7 bases and J by 8 bases, with 8 bases of the junction left unmatched. The CDR3 bases are TGTGCCAGCACCCGGGACAGGGAGTACGGCTACACCTTC. It encodes CASTRDREYGYTF.